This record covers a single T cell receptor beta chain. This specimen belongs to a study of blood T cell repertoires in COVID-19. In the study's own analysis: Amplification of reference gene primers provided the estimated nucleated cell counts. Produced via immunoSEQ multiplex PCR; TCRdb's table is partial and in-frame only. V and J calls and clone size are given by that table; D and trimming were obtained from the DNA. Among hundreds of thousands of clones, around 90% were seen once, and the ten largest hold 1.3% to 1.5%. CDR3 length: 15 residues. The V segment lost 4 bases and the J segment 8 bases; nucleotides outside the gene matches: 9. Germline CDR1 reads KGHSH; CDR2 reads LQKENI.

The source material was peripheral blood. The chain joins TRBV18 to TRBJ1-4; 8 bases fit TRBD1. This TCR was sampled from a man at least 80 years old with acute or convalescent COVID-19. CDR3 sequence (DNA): TGTGCCAGCTCACAGGGGCAGGGGGCAAAGGAAAAACTGTTTTTT. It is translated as CASSQGQGAKEKLFF.